This T cell receptor beta chain comes out of a study of CD8+CD57+ T cells in acquired aplastic anemia. Overall study findings and caveats: Patients and controls shared over 25 CD8+ CDR3 sequences.

Patients selected for sequencing had displayed CD8+CD57+ cell expansion by flow cytometry. It was genomic DNA that served as the template for profiling TCR beta VDJ and CDR3. TCRdb reprocessed the reads via MiXCR and lists one record per CDR3 protein. The repertoire holds hundreds of thousands of distinct CDR3 sequences, with around 30% as singletons. With respect to this clonotype: The antigen is undetermined. A much larger clone is a single base away; this may be a read error.

The germline CDR1 and CDR2 sequences are SGHAT and FQNNGV. The CDR3 length is 14 residues. The source material was sorted CD4+, CD8+, or CD8+CD57+ T cells (not recorded which) from PBMCs. The chain joins TRBV11-2 to TRBJ1-2; D is perhaps TRBD1 (6 bases). This TCR was recovered from a human donor with aplastic anemia. The CDR3 loop reads CAGSSGHLNYGYTF. The CDR3 DNA is TGTGCCGGCAGCTCGGGACATCTTAACTATGGCTACACCTTC.